A single sample is the source of the 16 T cell receptor beta chains below, sequenced in a study of long-term antiretroviral therapy in people with HIV. Survey-level resolution applied to immunoSEQ assay v3.0. The data were produced by immunoSEQ multiplex PCR, yet TCRdb's version contains in-frame clones alone and is incomplete. The sample lists roughly 23,000 clones, about nine tenths occurring once. This sample comprised unsorted PBMCs, obtained 1.8 years before starting antiretroviral therapy. Receptors were obtained from a woman aged 30 to 39 with HIV.

CDR3 nucleotide sequence: TGTGCCATCAGCCAGGGACTAGCATTGACAGATACGCAGTATTTT. It translates to CAISQGLALTDTQYF. The rearrangement links TRBV10-3 to TRBJ2-3; 9 bases are shared with TRBD2. In germline, CDR1 is ENHRY, CDR2 SYGVKD. The V gene end was trimmed by 6 bases and the J gene end by 3 bases; junction bases not matched to a gene: 7. This CDR3 contains 15 residues.

This chain joins TRBV10-3 and TRBJ1-5, with a weak D call TRBD1 (5 bases). V was pared by 6 bases and J by 1 base, with 10 bases between. The CDR3 consists of 14 residues. In germline, CDR1 is ENHRY, CDR2 SYGVKD. CDR3 coding DNA: TGTGCCATCAGGGCGGGGGGAAGCAATCAGCCCCAGCATTTT. Protein product: CAIRAGGSNQPQHF.

The chain has TRBV14 and TRBJ1-2; D not certain. Between the trimmed V and J ends, which lost 1 base and 3 bases, there was a span of 12 bases. The CDR3 totals 15 residues. In germline, CDR1 is SGHDN, CDR2 FVKESK. The CDR3 DNA sequence: TGTGCCAGCAGCCAAGTTAGTGCCCGAGACTATGGCTACACCTTC. It encodes CASSQVSARDYGYTF. The variable domain in full, completed from reference TRBV14 and TRBJ1-2, reads EAGVTQFPSHSVIEKGQTVTLRCDPISGHDNLYWYRRVMGKEIKFLLHFVKESKQDESGMPNNRFLAERTGGTYSTLKVQPAELEDSGVYFCASSQVSARDYGYTFGSGTRLTVV.

CDR3 coding DNA: TGTGCCAGCAGCTCTCGGGAAGGAGAAAAACTGTTTTTT. It codes for CASSSREGEKLFF. The genes are TRBV5-5 and TRBJ1-4, with D uncertain. CDR3 length equals 13 residues. V gave up 3 bases and J gave up 8 bases, with 11 bases separating them. Germline V gives CDR1 SGHKS, CDR2 YYEKEE (reference sequence).

The chain recombines TRBV6-1 with TRBJ2-3, with D hard to call. Germline values: CDR1 MNHNS, CDR2 SASEGT. The CDR3 runs to 14 residues. Trimming cost V 1 base and J 0 bases, with 5 bases left between them. CDR3 nucleotide sequence: TGTGCCAGCAGTGAAGTGGGTAGCACAGATACGCAGTATTTT. This gives the protein CASSEVGSTDTQYF.

The V call is TRBV7-2, the J call TRBJ1-1; 7 bases map to TRBD1. Trimming at V came to 4 bases and at J to 10 bases, leaving 15 bases not matched to a gene. The CDR3 consists of 15 residues. Per germline, CDR1 SGHTA and CDR2 FQGNSA. Here the CDR3 reads CASSYLGTVARGAFF. The CDR3 nucleotides are TGTGCCAGCAGCTACTTAGGGACAGTGGCTCGGGGAGCTTTCTTT.

CDR3 residues: CASSWRGVDTQYF. The CDR3 region has the DNA TGTGCCAGCAGTTGGAGGGGAGTAGATACGCAGTATTTT. The chain employs TRBV6-5 and TRBJ2-3, with a possible D match to TRBD2 (6 bases). CDR1 MNHEY and CDR2 SVGAGI come from the germline V gene. V lost 4 bases to trimming and J lost 5 bases, with 10 bases between them. This CDR3 has 13 amino acids.

The V gene is TRBV18, the J gene TRBJ1-1; the match to TRBD1 covers 7 bases. Trimming cost V 3 bases and J 4 bases; bases outside gene matches: 5. The length of the CDR3 is 14 residues. Germline assignment: CDR1 KGHSH and CDR2 LQKENI. Here the CDR3 DNA reads TGTGCCAGCTCACCTGTTACAGGGGTCACTGAAGCTTTCTTT. Its protein is CASSPVTGVTEAFF.

This clone came up once. V gene TRBV13 combines with J gene TRBJ1-1, with a weak D call TRBD1 (5 bases). The CDR3 is made up of 14 amino acids. From germline, CDR1 is PRHDT and CDR2 FYEKMQ (reference sequence). V lost 6 bases, J lost 5 bases, and 16 bases lay in between. The CDR3: CASRPQGELTEAFF. The CDR3 nucleotides are TGTGCCAGCAGGCCCCAGGGTGAATTGACTGAAGCTTTCTTT.

In DNA form, the CDR3 reads TGTGCCAGCAGCCCGGGACAGGACGGGTACACCGGGGAGCTGTTTTTT. It is translated as CASSPGQDGYTGELFF. V and J are TRBV5-6 and TRBJ2-2, with TRBD1 matching 8 bases. The germline V gene encodes CDR1 SGHDT and CDR2 YYEEEE. With V trimmed by 4 bases and J by 3 bases, 8 bases remained unmatched. The CDR3 loop spans 16 amino acids.

V is TRBV12-5 and J is TRBJ2-7; 11 nucleotides agree with TRBD1. The V gene's germline CDR1 is LGHNT and CDR2 FRNRAP. The CDR3 contains 18 residues. J was trimmed by 4 bases and V by 5 bases; bases with no gene match: 16. The CDR3 DNA reads as TGTGCTAGTGGTCCCTACTCGGGCGGGACAGGGGGACGGTACGAGCAGTACGTC. Translation gives CASGPYSGGTGGRYEQYV.

The rearrangement joins TRBV6-5 to TRBJ2-4; TRBD2 is a possible D gene (5 bases). V shed 6 bases and J shed 3 bases, with 9 bases lying between them. The CDR3 length is 13 residues. Germline CDR1 is MNHEY and CDR2 is SVGAGI. Written as DNA, the CDR3 is TGTGCCAGCAGGGCGCGGGTCAAAAACATTCAGTACTTC. This gives the protein CASRARVKNIQYF.

The chain is built from TRBV6-1 and TRBJ1-2, with a tentative D call TRBD1 (6 bases). From germline, CDR1 is MNHNS and CDR2 SASEGT. The CDR3 extends over 14 amino acids. The V end was cut by 6 bases, the J end by 6 bases, with 17 bases between. The CDR3: CASRPGQNTHGYTF. CDR3 sequence (DNA): TGTGCCAGCAGGCCGGGACAAAATACGCATGGCTACACCTTC.

J is TRBJ1-1 and V is TRBV2; D gene unclear. Per germline, CDR1 SNHLY and CDR2 FYNNEI. V was pared by 1 base and J by 9 bases, with 9 bases between. The CDR3 has 12 residues. CDR3 in DNA: TGTGCCAGCAGTGAAGAGTACGACAAAGCTTTCTTT. Its translation is CASSEEYDKAFF.

The V and J genes are TRBV5-1 and TRBJ2-5; D is uncertain. This CDR3 comprises 12 residues. V was cut by 3 bases and J by 2 bases, with 5 bases left in between. Germline V gene sequence: CDR1 SGHRS, CDR2 YFSETQ. The CDR3 DNA reads as TGCGCCAGCAGCTCCTCTCAAGAGACCCAGTACTTC. Encoded protein: CASSSSQETQYF.

The chain carries TRBV30 and TRBJ1-6; D is unresolved. Germline loops: CDR1 GTSNPN, CDR2 SVGIG (reference sequence). The CDR3 is made up of 12 amino acids. The CDR3 loop reads CAGRTSNSPLHF. The DNA for the CDR3 is TGTGCTGGACGAACCTCTAATTCACCCCTCCACTTT.